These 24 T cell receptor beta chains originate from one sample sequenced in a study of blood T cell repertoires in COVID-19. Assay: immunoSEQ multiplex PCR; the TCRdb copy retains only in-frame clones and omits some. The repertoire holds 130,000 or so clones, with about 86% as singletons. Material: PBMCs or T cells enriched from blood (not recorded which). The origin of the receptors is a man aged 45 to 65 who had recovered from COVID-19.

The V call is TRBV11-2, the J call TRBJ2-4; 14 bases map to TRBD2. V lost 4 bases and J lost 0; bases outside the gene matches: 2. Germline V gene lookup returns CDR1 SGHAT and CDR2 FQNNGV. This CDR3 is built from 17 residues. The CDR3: CASSSGLAGVAKNIQYF. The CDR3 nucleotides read TGTGCCAGCAGCTCGGGACTAGCGGGGGTAGCCAAAAACATTCAGTACTTC.

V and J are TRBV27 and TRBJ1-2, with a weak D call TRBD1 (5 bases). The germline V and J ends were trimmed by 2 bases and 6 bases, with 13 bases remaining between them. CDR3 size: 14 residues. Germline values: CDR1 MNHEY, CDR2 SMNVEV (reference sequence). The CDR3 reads CASSLSAGGDGYTF. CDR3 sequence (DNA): TGTGCCAGCAGTTTAAGCGCGGGGGGTGATGGCTACACCTTC.

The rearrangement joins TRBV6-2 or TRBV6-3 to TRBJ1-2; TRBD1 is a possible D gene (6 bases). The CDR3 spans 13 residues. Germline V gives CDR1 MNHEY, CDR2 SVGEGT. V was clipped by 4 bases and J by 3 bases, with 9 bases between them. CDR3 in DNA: TGTGCCAGCAGTTCCCACAGGGACTATGGCTACACCTTC. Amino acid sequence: CASSSHRDYGYTF.

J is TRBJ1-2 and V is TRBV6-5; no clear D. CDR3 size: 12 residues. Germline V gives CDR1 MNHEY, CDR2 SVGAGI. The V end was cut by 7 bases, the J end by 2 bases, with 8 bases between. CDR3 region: CASMGRNYGYTF. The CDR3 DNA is TGTGCCAGCATGGGCAGAAACTATGGCTACACCTTC.

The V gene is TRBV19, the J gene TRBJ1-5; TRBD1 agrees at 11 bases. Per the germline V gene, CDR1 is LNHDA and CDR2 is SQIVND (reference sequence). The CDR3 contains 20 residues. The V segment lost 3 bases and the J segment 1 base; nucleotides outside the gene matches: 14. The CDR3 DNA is TGTGCCAGTAGTATTTTTGCGGGACAGGGGGTTATTAAGAGCAATCAGCCCCAGCATTTT. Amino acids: CASSIFAGQGVIKSNQPQHF.

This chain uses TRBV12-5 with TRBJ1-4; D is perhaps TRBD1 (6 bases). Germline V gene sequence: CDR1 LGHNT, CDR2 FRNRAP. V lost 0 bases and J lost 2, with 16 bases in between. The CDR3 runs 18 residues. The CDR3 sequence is CASGLVRSTDSTNEKLFF. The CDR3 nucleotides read TGTGCTAGTGGTTTGGTAAGGTCGACGGACAGTACTAATGAAAAACTGTTTTTT.

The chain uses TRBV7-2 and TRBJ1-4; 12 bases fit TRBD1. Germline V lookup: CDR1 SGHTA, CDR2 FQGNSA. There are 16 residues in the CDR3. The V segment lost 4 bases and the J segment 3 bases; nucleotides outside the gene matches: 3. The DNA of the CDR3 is TGTGCCAGCAGCTGGGACAGGGGGCTCGCTAATGAAAAACTGTTTTTT. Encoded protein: CASSWDRGLANEKLFF.

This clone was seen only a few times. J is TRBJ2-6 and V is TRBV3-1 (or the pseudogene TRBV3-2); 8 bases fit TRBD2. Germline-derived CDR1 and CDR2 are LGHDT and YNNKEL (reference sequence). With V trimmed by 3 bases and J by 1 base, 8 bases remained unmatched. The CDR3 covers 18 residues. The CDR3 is CASSQGIAGRSGANVLTF. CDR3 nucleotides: TGTGCCAGCAGCCAGGGGATAGCGGGGAGATCTGGGGCCAACGTCCTGACTTTC.

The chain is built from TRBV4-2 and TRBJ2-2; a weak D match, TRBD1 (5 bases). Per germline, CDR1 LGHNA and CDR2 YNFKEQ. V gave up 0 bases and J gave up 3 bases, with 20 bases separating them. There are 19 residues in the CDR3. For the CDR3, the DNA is TGTGCCAGCAGCCAAGAGGGGCCGGGTAGCTCCCACGACACCGGGGAGCTGTTTTTT. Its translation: CASSQEGPGSSHDTGELFF.

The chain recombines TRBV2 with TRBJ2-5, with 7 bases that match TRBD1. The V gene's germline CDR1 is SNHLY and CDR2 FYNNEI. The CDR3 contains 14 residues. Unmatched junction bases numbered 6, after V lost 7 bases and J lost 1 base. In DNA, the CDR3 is TGTGCCAGCATCGAGGGGGCGAGCCAAGAGACCCAGTACTTC. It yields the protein CASIEGASQETQYF.

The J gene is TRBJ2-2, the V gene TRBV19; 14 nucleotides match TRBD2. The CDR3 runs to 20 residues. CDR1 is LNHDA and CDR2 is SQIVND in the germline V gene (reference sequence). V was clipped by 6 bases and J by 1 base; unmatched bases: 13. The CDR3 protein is CASSSMAPGLAGGNTGELFF. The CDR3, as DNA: TGTGCCAGTAGCTCAATGGCACCAGGACTAGCGGGGGGGAACACCGGGGAGCTGTTTTTT.

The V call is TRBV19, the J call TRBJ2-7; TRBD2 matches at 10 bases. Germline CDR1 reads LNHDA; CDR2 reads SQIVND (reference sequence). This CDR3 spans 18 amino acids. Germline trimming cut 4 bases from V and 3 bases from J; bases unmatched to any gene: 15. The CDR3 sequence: CASSKGTSGNAGIYEQYF. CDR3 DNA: TGTGCCAGTAGTAAAGGAACTAGCGGGAACGCAGGGATCTACGAGCAGTACTTC.

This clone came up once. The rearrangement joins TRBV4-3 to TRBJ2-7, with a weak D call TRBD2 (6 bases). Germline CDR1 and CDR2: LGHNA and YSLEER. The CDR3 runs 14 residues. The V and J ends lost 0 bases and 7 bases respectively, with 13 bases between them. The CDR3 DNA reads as TGCGCCAGCAGCCAAGATGGGCGGAGGGGAGAGCAGTACTTC. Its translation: CASSQDGRRGEQYF.

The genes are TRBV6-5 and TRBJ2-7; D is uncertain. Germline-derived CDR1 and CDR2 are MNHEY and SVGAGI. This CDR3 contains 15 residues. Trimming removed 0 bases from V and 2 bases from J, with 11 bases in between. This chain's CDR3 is CASSYSQQAAYEQYF. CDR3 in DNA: TGTGCCAGCAGTTACTCTCAGCAGGCCGCCTACGAGCAGTACTTC.

The CDR3 nucleotides read TGTGCCAGTAGTATAGATCCCCCGGACAGGAGAGGCTACACCTTC. As protein: CASSIDPPDRRGYTF. This chain joins TRBV19 and TRBJ1-2; the match to TRBD1 covers 7 bases. The CDR3 runs to 15 residues. Germline values: CDR1 LNHDA, CDR2 SQIVND (reference sequence). The V and J ends lost 0 bases and 8 bases, in that order; junction bases with no gene match: 9.

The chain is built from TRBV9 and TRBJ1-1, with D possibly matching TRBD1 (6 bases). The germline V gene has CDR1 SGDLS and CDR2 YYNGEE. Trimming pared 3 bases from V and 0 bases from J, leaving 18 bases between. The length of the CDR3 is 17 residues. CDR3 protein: CASSATRETGMNTEAFF. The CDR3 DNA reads TGTGCCAGCAGCGCAACGAGAGAGACAGGAATGAACACTGAAGCTTTCTTT.

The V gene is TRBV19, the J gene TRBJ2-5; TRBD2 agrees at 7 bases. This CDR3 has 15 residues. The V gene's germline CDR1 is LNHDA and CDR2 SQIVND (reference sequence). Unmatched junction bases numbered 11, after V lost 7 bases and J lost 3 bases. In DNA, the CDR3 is TGTGCCAGTATATATGAGCGGGGCCCCGAAGAGACCCAGTACTTC. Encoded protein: CASIYERGPEETQYF.

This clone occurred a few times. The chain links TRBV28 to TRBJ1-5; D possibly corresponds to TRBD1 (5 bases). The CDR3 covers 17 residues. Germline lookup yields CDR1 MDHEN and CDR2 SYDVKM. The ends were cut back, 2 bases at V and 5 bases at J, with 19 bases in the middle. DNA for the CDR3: TGTGCCAGCAGTTTAACCCACGGCGGGGGGAGGGATCAGCCCCAGCATTTT. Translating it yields CASSLTHGGGRDQPQHF.

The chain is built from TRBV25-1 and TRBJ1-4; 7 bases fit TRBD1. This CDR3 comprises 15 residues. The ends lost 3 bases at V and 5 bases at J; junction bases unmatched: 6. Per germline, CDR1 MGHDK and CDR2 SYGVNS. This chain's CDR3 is CASSDGGGGNEKLFF. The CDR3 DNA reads TGTGCCAGCAGTGACGGAGGGGGCGGGAATGAAAAACTGTTTTTT.

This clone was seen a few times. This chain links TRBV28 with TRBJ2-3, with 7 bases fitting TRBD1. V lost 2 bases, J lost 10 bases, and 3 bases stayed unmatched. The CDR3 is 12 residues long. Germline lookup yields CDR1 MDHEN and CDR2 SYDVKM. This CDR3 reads CASSLDRDPQYF. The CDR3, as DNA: TGTGCCAGCAGTTTAGACAGGGACCCGCAGTATTTT.

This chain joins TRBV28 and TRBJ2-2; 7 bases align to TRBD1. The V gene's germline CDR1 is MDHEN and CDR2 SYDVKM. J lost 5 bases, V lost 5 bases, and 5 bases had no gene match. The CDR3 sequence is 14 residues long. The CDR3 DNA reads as TGTGCCAGCAGTCGCGACAGGGCGACCGGGGAGCTGTTTTTT. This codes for CASSRDRATGELFF.

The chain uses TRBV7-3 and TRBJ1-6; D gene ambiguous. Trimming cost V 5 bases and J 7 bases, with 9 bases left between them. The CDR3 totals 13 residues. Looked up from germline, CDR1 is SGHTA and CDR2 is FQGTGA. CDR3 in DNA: TGTGCCAGCAGCCCCCAGTGGAATTCACCCCTCCACTTT. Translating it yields CASSPQWNSPLHF.

The CDR3 is CASSLSAGGVETQYF. CDR3 nucleotides: TGTGCCAGCAGTTTATCGGCCGGGGGGGTAGAGACCCAGTACTTC. The J gene is TRBJ2-5, the V gene TRBV28; 8 bases fit TRBD2. Germline V CDR1 and CDR2: MDHEN, SYDVKM. CDR3 length: 15 amino acids. V lost 1 base to trimming and J lost 4 bases; unmatched junction nucleotides: 5.

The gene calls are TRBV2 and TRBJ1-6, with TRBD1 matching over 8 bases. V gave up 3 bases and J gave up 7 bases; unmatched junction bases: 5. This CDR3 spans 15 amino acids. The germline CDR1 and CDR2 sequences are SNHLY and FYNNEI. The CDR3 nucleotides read TGTGCCAGCAGTGAGAGGGGACAGGACAATTCACCCCTCCACTTT. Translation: CASSERGQDNSPLHF.